The rows below give T cell receptor beta chains drawn from one sample of a study of T cell responses to AZD1222 COVID-19 vaccine. Sequencing was performed with immunoSEQ multiplex PCR; in TCRdb, only in-frame clones are kept and a portion is missing. The sample lists under 200,000 clones, around 93% seen once, with under 5% in the top ten. Here the sequenced sample was peripheral blood, taken on day 0 of AZD1222 vaccination. The receptors here all came from an adult in good health. CDR3s include the opening cysteine and the closing phenylalanine or tryptophan. The order of the fields is CDR3 protein, CDR3 DNA, J gene, V gene, clone size, D gene. A D gene is named only where the DNA matches it firmly. Clone size is given for some rows only: seen once, a few or many times, or a class if the clone is expanded.

CDR3 protein: CASTKIGVGTEAFF; CDR3 DNA: TGTGCCAGCACCAAGATAGGGGTTGGCACTGAAGCTTTCTTT; J gene: TRBJ1-1; V gene: TRBV5-8; clone size: NA; D gene: NA
CDR3 protein: CAWSPERGEQYF; CDR3 DNA: TGTGCCTGGAGCCCCGAAAGGGGCGAGCAGTACTTC; J gene: TRBJ2-7; V gene: TRBV30; clone size: NA; D gene: NA
CDR3 protein: CATSKGPSQETQYF; CDR3 DNA: TGTGCCACCAGCAAGGGGCCCTCCCAAGAGACCCAGTACTTC; J gene: TRBJ2-5; V gene: TRBV24-1; clone size: NA; D gene: NA
CDR3 protein: CASSLILPGQGFSKAFF; CDR3 DNA: TGTGCCAGCAGTTTAATTTTGCCCGGACAGGGGTTCTCCAAAGCTTTCTTT; J gene: TRBJ1-1; V gene: TRBV28; clone size: NA; D gene: TRBD1
CDR3 protein: CAISKDSNTEAFF; CDR3 DNA: TGTGCCATCAGCAAGGACAGCAACACTGAAGCTTTCTTT; J gene: TRBJ1-1; V gene: TRBV10-3; clone size: NA; D gene: NA
CDR3 protein: CASSLDKKASSYNEQFF; CDR3 DNA: TGTGCCAGCAGCTTAGATAAAAAAGCGAGCTCCTACAATGAGCAGTTCTTC; J gene: TRBJ2-1; V gene: TRBV11-3; clone size: NA; D gene: NA
CDR3 protein: CASSQEGTQGFQPQHF; CDR3 DNA: TGCGCCAGCAGCCAAGAAGGGACTCAGGGATTCCAGCCCCAGCATTTT; J gene: TRBJ1-5; V gene: TRBV4-1; clone size: NA; D gene: NA
CDR3 protein: CASSRASTDTQYF; CDR3 DNA: TGTGCCAGCTCTCGGGCTAGCACAGATACGCAGTATTTT; J gene: TRBJ2-3; V gene: TRBV12-3/TRBV12-4; clone size: NA; D gene: NA
CDR3 protein: CASSEPGQGWTEAFF; CDR3 DNA: TGTGCCAGCAGTGAACCGGGACAGGGATGGACTGAAGCTTTCTTT; J gene: TRBJ1-1; V gene: TRBV6-1; clone size: NA; D gene: TRBD1
CDR3 protein: CASRGVNQPQHF; CDR3 DNA: TGTGCCAGTCGGGGGGTAAATCAGCCCCAGCATTTT; J gene: TRBJ1-5; V gene: TRBV6-5; clone size: NA; D gene: NA
CDR3 protein: CASSYRTSGHSYNEQFF; CDR3 DNA: TGTGCCAGCAGTTATCGAACTAGCGGGCACTCCTACAATGAGCAGTTCTTC; J gene: TRBJ2-1; V gene: TRBV6-2/TRBV6-3; clone size: NA; D gene: TRBD2
CDR3 protein: CASRGSAPEDTF; CDR3 DNA: TGTGCCAGCAGAGGGTCAGCCCCTGAGGACACCTTC; J gene: TRBJ1-2; V gene: TRBV27; clone size: NA; D gene: NA
CDR3 protein: CASSFQTSGSYNEQFF; CDR3 DNA: TGTGCCAGCAGCTTCCAGACTAGCGGGAGCTACAATGAGCAGTTCTTC; J gene: TRBJ2-1; V gene: TRBV7-2; clone size: once; D gene: TRBD2
CDR3 protein: CASSVTLPGDRPLEQYF; CDR3 DNA: TGTGCCAGCAGCGTTACCTTGCCAGGGGACAGGCCTTTGGAGCAGTACTTC; J gene: TRBJ2-7; V gene: TRBV7-9; clone size: NA; D gene: TRBD1